The following is a T cell receptor (beta chain) sequence with its context. What it recognizes is unknown. Germline V lookup: CDR1 WSHSY, CDR2 SAAADI. The CDR3 runs 17 residues. With V trimmed by 7 bases and J by 0 bases, 14 bases remained unmatched. This sample was taken from a study of shared clonotypes between healthy human individuals. Study-wide results and limits: Clonotypes shared by all four donors outscored non-shared clonotypes in generation probability. The donor pool, a small one, limited the genetic and exposure-history diversity represented.

TCRdb keeps only in-frame clones here, not all; method: immunoSEQ multiplex PCR. The repertoire holds more than 1.2 million clones, with approximately 98.5% as singletons. The receptor was isolated from a man aged 25 to 40 in good health. Sequences were obtained from naive CD4+ T cells sorted from blood. Specified subset: CD45RA+ positively selected. The chain carries TRBV10-2 and TRBJ1-1, with 7 bases identical to TRBD1. CDR3 sequence: CASTASADRLMNTEAFF. The CDR3 DNA follows: TGCGCCAGCACCGCTAGTGCGGACAGGCTAATGAACACTGAAGCTTTCTTT.